This passage covers 5 T cell receptor beta chains from one sample sequenced in a study. TCRdb analysed the 5' RACE reads with MiXCR anew, one entry per CDR3 protein. Seen here are more than 8,000 distinct CDR3 sequences, about a quarter observed once, and the top ten hold roughly 3.2%. Treg sorting used a CD4+CD25+CD127-/low gate. The sequenced sample consisted of Tregs sorted from blood. Receptors originate from a female donor with breast cancer.

This clonotype was found many times. The gene calls are TRBV6-6 and TRBJ2-7; D is possibly TRBD2 (5 bases). CDR3 length: 14 residues. The germline V gene has CDR1 MNHNY and CDR2 SVGAGI (reference sequence). The ends were cut back, 2 bases at V and 7 bases at J, with 15 bases in the middle. CDR3 protein: CASSYETTSVEQYF. Written as DNA, the CDR3 is TGTGCCAGCAGTTACGAGACTACCTCCGTGGAGCAGTACTTC.

To note about this clonotype: A much larger clonotype is one base distant, so this may be a read error. J is TRBJ2-5 and V is TRBV29-1; tentative D call: TRBD1 (6 bases). The CDR3 extends over 12 amino acids. V was pared by 7 bases and J by 7 bases, with 16 bases between. Germline CDR1 is SQVTM and CDR2 is ANQGSEA. The CDR3 region is CSGGGFKGTQYF. The CDR3 coding sequence is TGCAGCGGAGGGGGTTTTAAAGGGACCCAGTACTTC. Drawing the rest from reference TRBV29-1 and TRBJ2-5, the complete variable domain is SAVISQKPSRDICQRGTSLTIQCQVDSQVTMMFWYRQQPGQSLTLIATANQGSEATYESGFVIDKFPISRPNLTFSTLTVSNMSPEDSSIYLCSGGGFKGTQYFGPGTRLLVL.

In its sample, this clonotype ranks as medium-sized. The chain combines TRBV7-8 with TRBJ1-1, with 9 bases fitting TRBD1. Germline assignment: CDR1 SGHVS and CDR2 FQNEAQ. The ends lost 5 bases at V and 1 base at J; junction bases unmatched: 8. The CDR3 loop spans 16 amino acids. CDR3 loop: CASSASQGARNTEAFF. In DNA form, the CDR3 reads TGTGCCAGCAGCGCCTCACAGGGGGCGCGGAACACTGAAGCTTTCTTT.

This clonotype was counted many times. This chain joins TRBV5-5 and TRBJ2-1; D uncertain. The CDR3 is 12 amino acids. The ends were cut back, 1 base at V and 8 bases at J, with 7 bases in the middle. Germline V gene sequence: CDR1 SGHKS, CDR2 YYEKEE (reference sequence). The CDR3 is CASSLTGDEQFF. In DNA form, the CDR3 reads TGTGCCAGCAGCTTGACTGGGGATGAGCAGTTCTTC.

This clonotype was seen repeatedly, ten times or more. This may be a read error: a much more frequent sequence differs by one nucleotide. CDR3 protein: CASSLGTQRDELYF. The CDR3 nucleotides read TGTGCCAGCAGCTTGGGGACCCAACGGGACGAGCTGTACTTC. The chain links TRBV5-4 to TRBJ2-7; TRBD1 or TRBD2 may be the D gene (5 bases each). This CDR3 spans 14 amino acids. Germline-derived CDR1 and CDR2 are SGHNT and YYREEE (reference sequence).